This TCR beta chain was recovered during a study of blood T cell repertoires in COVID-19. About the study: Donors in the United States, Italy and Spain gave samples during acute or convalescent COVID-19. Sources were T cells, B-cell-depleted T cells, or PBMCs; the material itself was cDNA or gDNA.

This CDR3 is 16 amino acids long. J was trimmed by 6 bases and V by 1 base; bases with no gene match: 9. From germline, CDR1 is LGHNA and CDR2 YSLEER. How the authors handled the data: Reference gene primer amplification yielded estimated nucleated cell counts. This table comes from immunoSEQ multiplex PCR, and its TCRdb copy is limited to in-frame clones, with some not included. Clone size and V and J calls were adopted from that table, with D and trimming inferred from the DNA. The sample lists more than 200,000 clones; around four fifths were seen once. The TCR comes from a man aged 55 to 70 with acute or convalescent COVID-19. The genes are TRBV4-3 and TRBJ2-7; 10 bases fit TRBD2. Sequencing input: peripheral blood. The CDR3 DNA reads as TGCGCCAGCAGCCAAGGCCAGAGCGGGAGGGCCGGCGAGCAGTACTTC. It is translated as CASSQGQSGRAGEQYF.